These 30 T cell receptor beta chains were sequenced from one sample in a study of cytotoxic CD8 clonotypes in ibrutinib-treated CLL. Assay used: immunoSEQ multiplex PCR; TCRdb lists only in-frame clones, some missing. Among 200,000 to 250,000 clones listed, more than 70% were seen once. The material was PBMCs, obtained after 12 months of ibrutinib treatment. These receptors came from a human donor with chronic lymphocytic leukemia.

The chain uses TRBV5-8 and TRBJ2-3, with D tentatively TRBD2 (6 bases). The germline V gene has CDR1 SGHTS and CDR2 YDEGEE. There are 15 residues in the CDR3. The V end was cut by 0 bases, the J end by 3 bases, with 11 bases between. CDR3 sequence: CASSLGEVATDTQYF. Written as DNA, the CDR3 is TGTGCCAGCAGCTTGGGGGAGGTGGCGACAGATACGCAGTATTTT. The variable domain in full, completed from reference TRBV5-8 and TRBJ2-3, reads EAGVTQSPTHLIKTRGQQATLRCSPISGHTSVYWYQQALGLGLQFLLWYDEGEERNRGNFPPRFSGRQFPNYSSELNVNALELEDSALYLCASSLGEVATDTQYFGPGTRLTVL.

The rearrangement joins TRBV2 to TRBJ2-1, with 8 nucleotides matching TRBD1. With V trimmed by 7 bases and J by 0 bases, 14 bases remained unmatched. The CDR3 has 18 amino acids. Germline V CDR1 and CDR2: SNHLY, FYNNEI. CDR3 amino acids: CASKEAGGAGFSYNEQFF. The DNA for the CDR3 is TGTGCCAGCAAAGAGGCAGGGGGCGCCGGGTTCTCCTACAATGAGCAGTTCTTC. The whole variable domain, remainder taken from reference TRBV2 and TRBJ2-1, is EPEVTQTPSHQVTQMGQEVILRCVPISNHLYFYWYRQILGQKVEFLVSFYNNEISEKSEIFDDQFSVERPDGSNFTLKIRSTKLEDSAMYFCASKEAGGAGFSYNEQFFGPGTRLTVL.

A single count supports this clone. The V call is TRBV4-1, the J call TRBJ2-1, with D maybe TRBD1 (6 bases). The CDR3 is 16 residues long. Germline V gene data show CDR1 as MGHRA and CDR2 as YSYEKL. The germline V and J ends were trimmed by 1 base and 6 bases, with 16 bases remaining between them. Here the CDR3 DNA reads TGCGCCAGCAGCCAAGGTGGGCAGGGGCGTTTCAATGAGCAGTTCTTC. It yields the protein CASSQGGQGRFNEQFF.

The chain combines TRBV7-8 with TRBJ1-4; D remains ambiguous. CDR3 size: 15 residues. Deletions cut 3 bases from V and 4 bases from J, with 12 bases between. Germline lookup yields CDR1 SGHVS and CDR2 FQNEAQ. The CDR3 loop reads CASSLVNTNNEKLFF. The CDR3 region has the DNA TGTGCCAGCAGCTTGGTGAACACCAATAATGAAAAACTGTTTTTT.

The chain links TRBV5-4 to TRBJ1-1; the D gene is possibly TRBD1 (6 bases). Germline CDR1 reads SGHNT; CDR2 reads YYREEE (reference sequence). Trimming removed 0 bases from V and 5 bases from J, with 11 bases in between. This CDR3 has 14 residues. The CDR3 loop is CASSLGGGFTEAFF. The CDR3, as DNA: TGTGCCAGCAGCTTGGGAGGGGGATTTACTGAAGCTTTCTTT. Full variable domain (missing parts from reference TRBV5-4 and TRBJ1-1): ETGVTQSPTHLIKTRGQQVTLRCSSQSGHNTVSWYQQALGQGPQFIFQYYREEENGRGNFPPRFSGLQFPNYSSELNVNALELDDSALYLCASSLGGGFTEAFFGQGTRLTVV.

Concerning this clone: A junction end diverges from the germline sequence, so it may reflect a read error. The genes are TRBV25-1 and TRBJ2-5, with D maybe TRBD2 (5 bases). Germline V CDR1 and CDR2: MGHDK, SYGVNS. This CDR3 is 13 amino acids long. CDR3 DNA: TGTGCCAGCAGCGAATCGGGGTTGGAGACCCAGTACTTC. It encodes CASSESGLETQYF. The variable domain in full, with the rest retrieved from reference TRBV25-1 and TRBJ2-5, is EADIYQTPRYLVIGTGKKITLECSQTMGHDKMYWYQQDPGMELHLIHYSYGVNSTEKGDLSSESTVSRIRTEHFPLTLESARPSHTSQYLCASSESGLETQYFGPGTRLLVL.

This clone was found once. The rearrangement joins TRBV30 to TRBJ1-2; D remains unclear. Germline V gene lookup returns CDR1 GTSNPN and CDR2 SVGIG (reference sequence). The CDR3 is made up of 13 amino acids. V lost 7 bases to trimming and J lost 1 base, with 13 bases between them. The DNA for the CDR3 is TGTGCCTCGGGAGAGCTAAGTAACTATGGCTACACCTTC. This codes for CASGELSNYGYTF.

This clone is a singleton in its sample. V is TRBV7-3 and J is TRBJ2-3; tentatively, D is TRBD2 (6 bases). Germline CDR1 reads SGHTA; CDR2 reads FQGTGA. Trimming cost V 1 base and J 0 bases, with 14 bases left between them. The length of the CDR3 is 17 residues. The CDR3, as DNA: TGTGCCAGCAGCTTAATTCGGGGTAGCGGAAGCACAGATACGCAGTATTTT. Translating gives CASSLIRGSGSTDTQYF.

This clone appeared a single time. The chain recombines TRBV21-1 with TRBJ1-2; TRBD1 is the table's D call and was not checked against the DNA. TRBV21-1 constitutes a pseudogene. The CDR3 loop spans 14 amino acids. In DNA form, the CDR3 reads TGTGCCAAAGTTCGGGACACCAGGCCCTATGGCTACACCTTC. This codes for CAKVRDTRPYGYTF.

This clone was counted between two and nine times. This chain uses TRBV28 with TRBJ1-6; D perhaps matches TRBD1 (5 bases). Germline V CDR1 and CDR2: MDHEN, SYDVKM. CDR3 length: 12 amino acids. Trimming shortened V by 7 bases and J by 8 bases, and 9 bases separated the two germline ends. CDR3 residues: CASTRVDSPLHF. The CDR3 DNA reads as TGTGCCAGCACCAGGGTTGATTCACCCCTCCACTTT.

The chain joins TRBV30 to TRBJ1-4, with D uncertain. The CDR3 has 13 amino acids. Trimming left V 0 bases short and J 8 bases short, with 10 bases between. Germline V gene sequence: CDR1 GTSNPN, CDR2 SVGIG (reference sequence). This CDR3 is CAWSVSVWEKLFF. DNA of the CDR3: TGTGCCTGGAGTGTCTCGGTCTGGGAAAAACTGTTTTTT. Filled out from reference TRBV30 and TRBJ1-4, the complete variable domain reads SQTIHQWPATLVQPVGSPLSLECTVEGTSNPNLYWYRQAAGRGLQLLFYSVGIGQISSEVPQNLSASRPQDRQFILSSKKLLLSDSGFYLCAWSVSVWEKLFFGSGTQLSVL.

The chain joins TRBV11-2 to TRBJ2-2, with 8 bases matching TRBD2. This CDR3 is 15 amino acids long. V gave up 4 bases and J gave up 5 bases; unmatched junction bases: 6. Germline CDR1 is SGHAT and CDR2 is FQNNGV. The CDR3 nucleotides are TGTGCCAGCAGCTCGGGACTAGTTTGGACCGGGGAGCTGTTTTTT. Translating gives CASSSGLVWTGELFF.

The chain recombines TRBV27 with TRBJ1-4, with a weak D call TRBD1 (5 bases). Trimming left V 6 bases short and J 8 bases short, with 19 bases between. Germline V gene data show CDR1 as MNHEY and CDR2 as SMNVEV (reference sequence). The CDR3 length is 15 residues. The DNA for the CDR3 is TGTGCCAGCAGCCGAACAGTAGGAGGGGCAGAAAAACTGTTTTTT. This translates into CASSRTVGGAEKLFF.

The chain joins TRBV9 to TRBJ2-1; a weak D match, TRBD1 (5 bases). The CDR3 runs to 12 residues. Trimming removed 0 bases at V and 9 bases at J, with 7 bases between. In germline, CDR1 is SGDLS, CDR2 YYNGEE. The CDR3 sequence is CASSVVRGEQFF. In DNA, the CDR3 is TGTGCCAGCAGCGTAGTAAGGGGTGAGCAGTTCTTC.

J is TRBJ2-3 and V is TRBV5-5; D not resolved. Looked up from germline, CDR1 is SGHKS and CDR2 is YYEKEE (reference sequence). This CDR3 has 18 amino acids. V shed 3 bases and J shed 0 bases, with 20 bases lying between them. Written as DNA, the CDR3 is TGTGCCAGCAGCTGGGGTGCCACCGGGCGCGCTAGCACAGATACGCAGTATTTT. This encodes CASSWGATGRASTDTQYF.

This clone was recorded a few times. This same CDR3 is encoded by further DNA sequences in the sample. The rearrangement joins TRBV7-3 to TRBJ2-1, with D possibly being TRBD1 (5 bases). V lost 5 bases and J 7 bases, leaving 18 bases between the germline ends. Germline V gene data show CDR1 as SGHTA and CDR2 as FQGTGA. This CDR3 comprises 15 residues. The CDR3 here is CASSPRQGRVNEQFF. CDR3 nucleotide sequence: TGTGCCAGCAGCCCAAGGCAGGGAAGAGTTAATGAGCAGTTCTTC. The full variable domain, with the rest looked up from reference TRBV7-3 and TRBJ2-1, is GAGVSQTPSNKVTEKGKYVELRCDPISGHTALYWYRQSLGQGPEFLIYFQGTGAADDSGLPNDRFFAVRPEGSVSTLKIQRTERGDSAVYLCASSPRQGRVNEQFFGPGTRLTVL.

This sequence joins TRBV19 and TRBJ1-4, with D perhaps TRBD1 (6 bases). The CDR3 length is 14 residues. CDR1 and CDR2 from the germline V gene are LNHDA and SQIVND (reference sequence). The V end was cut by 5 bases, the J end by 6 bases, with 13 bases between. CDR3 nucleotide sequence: TGTGCCAGTAGTCTAACAGGGTGGGATGAAAAACTGTTTTTT. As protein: CASSLTGWDEKLFF. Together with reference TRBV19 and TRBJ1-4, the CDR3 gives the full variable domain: DGGITQSPKYLFRKEGQNVTLSCEQNLNHDAMYWYRQDPGQGLRLIYYSQIVNDFQKGDIAEGYSVSREKKESFPLTVTSAQKNPTAFYLCASSLTGWDEKLFFGSGTQLSVL.

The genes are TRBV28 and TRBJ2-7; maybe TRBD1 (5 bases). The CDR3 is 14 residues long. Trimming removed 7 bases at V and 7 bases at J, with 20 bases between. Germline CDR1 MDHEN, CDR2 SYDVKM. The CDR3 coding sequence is TGTGCCAGCACATCGGGCAGGGTAAGAGGAGAGCAGTACTTC. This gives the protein CASTSGRVRGEQYF.

The CDR3 reads CASNRQGTETQYF. The CDR3 region has the DNA TGTGCCAGCAACAGACAGGGTACAGAGACCCAGTACTTC. The gene calls are TRBV7-9 and TRBJ2-5, with 7 nucleotides matching TRBD1. With 7 bases clipped from V and 4 bases from J, the junction kept 6 bases outside the gene matches. The CDR3 runs to 13 residues. Germline values: CDR1 SEHNR, CDR2 FQNEAQ (reference sequence).

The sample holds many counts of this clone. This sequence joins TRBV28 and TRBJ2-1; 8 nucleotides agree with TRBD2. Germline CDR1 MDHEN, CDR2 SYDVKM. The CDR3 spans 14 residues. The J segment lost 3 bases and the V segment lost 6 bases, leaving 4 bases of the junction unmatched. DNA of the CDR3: TGTGCCAGCAGCTCTAGCGGGCACTACAATGAGCAGTTCTTC. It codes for CASSSSGHYNEQFF. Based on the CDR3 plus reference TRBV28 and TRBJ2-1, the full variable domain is DVKVTQSSRYLVKRTGEKVFLECVQDMDHENMFWYRQDPGLGLRLIYFSYDVKMKEKGDIPEGYSVSREKKERFSLILESASTNQTSMYLCASSSSGHYNEQFFGPGTRLTVL.

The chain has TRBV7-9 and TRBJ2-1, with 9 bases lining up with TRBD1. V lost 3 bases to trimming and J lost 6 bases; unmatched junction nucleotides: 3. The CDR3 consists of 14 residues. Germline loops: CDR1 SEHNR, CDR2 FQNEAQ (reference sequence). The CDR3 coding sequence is TGTGCCAGCAGCTTGGACAGGGGCAGCAATGAGCAGTTCTTC. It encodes CASSLDRGSNEQFF.

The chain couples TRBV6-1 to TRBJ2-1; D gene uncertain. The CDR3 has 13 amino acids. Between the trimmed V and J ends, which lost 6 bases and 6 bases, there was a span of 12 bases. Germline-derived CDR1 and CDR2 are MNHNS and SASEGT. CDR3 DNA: TGTGCCAGCAGGCCACTGATGCTCAATGAGCAGTTCTTC. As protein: CASRPLMLNEQFF.

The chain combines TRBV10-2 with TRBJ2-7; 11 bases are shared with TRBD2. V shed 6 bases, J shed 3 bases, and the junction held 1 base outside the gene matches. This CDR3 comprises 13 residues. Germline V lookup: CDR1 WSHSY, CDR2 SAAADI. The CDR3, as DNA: TGCGCCAGCAGGGGACTAGCGGTCTACGAGCAGTACTTC. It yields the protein CASRGLAVYEQYF.

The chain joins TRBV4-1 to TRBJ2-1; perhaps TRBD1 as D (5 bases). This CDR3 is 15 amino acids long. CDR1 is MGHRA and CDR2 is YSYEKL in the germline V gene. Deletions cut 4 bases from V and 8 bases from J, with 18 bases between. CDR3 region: CASSLLGQGLDEQFF. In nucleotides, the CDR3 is TGCGCCAGCAGCCTCCTCGGTCAGGGTCTGGATGAGCAGTTCTTC.

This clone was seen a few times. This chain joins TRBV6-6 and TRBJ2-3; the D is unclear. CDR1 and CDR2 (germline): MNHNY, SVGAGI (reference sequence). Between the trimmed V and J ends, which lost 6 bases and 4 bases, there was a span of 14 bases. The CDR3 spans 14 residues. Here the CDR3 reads CASRPILGADTQYF. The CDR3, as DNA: TGTGCCAGCAGACCCATCCTAGGCGCAGATACGCAGTATTTT.

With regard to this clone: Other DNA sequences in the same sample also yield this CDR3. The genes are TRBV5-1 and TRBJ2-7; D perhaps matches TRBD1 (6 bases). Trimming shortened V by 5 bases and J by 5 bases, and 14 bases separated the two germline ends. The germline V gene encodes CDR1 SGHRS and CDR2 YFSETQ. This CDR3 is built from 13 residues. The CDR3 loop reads CASRLQGSDEQYF. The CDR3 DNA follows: TGCGCCAGCAGGTTACAGGGTAGCGACGAGCAGTACTTC.

CDR3 in amino acids: CASSDAGFAHARPEAFF. Here the CDR3 DNA reads TGTGCCAGCAGTGATGCGGGATTCGCCCACGCCCGGCCCGAAGCTTTCTTT. The chain couples TRBV2 to TRBJ1-1; D uncertain. The germline V and J ends were trimmed by 3 bases and 8 bases, with 25 bases remaining between them. The CDR3 consists of 17 residues. In germline, CDR1 is SNHLY, CDR2 FYNNEI.

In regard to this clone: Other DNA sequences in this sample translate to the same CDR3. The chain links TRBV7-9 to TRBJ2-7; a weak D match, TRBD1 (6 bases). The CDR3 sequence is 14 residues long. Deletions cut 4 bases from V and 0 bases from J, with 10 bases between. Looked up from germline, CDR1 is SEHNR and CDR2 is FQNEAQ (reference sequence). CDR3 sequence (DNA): TGTGCCAGCAGCTCGGACAGAAGCTCCTACGAGCAGTACTTC. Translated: CASSSDRSSYEQYF.

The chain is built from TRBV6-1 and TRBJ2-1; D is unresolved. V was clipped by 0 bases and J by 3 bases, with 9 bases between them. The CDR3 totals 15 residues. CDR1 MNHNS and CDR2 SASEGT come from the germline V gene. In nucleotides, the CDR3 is TGTGCCAGCAGTGAAGCGGAGCTAAACTACAATGAGCAGTTCTTC. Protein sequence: CASSEAELNYNEQFF.

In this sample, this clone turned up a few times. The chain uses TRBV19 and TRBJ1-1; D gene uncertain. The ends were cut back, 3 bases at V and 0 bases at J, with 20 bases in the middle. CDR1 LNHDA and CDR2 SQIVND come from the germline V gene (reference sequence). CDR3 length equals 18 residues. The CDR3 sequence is CASSMDAPTGSMNTEAFF. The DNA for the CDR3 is TGTGCCAGTAGTATGGACGCCCCCACTGGATCCATGAACACTGAAGCTTTCTTT. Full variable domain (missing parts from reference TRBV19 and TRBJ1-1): DGGITQSPKYLFRKEGQNVTLSCEQNLNHDAMYWYRQDPGQGLRLIYYSQIVNDFQKGDIAEGYSVSREKKESFPLTVTSAQKNPTAFYLCASSMDAPTGSMNTEAFFGQGTRLTVV.